This T cell receptor beta chain was recovered during a study of beta chain features in type 1 diabetes. Findings and caveats of the study: A moderate, significant TCRB CDR3 shortening appeared in type 1 diabetes across four CD4+ subsets. Researchers reported that naive, central memory and Treg TCRB repertoires appeared more similar in patients than in healthy donors.

The investigators reverse transcribed all of the isolated RNA, so they sequenced expressed TCRB transcripts. Clones were read by immunoSEQ multiplex PCR, and TCRdb kept only the in-frame ones, dropping some. The top ten clones hold more than 0.075% of a sample with a few hundred thousand clones, more than 15% of them seen once. One heparinised blood draw averaging roughly 120 mL was given by each donor. Trimming took 3 bases from V and 8 from J; bases not matched to a gene: 9. Germline CDR1 is SGHTA and CDR2 is FQGTGA. CDR3 size: 15 residues. In regard to this clone: What it binds is unknown.

Sequencing was carried out using naive CD4+ T cells from blood. The chain recombines TRBV7-3 with TRBJ2-1; TRBD1 agrees at 8 bases. This receptor was obtained from a young man with type 1 diabetes. The CDR3: CASSFFGDRSDEQFF. The CDR3 DNA reads as TGTGCCAGCAGCTTTTTCGGGGACAGGTCAGATGAGCAGTTCTTC.